Below, 18 T cell receptor beta chains from the same sample are listed, as sequenced in a study of T-cell reconstitution after alpha-beta-depleted transplantation in children. Unique molecular identifiers tagged the TCRbeta library. MiXCR, applied by TCRdb to the PCR reads, yields one record per CDR3 protein. The table records 300,000 to 400,000 distinct CDR3 sequences, 15% to 20% of them present only once. The source material was PBMCs, mostly from graft donor cells, sampled 360 days after TCRalphabeta/CD19-depleted stem cell transplant. The receptor set was obtained from a male patient aged 2 to 10 who had a stem cell transplant for acute lymphoblastic leukemia, so the T cells may come from the graft donor.

The table lists this clonotype with many counts. The V gene is TRBV6-5, the J gene TRBJ2-5; D not certain. Germline values: CDR1 MNHEY, CDR2 SVGAGI. V was clipped by 6 bases and J by 9 bases, with 14 bases between them. The CDR3 runs to 12 residues. The chain's CDR3 is CASSRAPGAQYF. CDR3 bases: TGTGCCAGCAGCCGGGCGCCTGGGGCCCAGTACTTC.

This sequence joins TRBV5-1 and TRBJ1-1, with 8 bases fitting TRBD1. The V gene's germline CDR1 is SGHRS and CDR2 YFSETQ. The CDR3 spans 14 residues. V lost 2 bases to trimming and J lost 5 bases; unmatched junction nucleotides: 5. Written as DNA, the CDR3 is TGCGCCAGCAGCTTTCAGGGGGCGGGGACTGAAGCTTTCTTT. Protein: CASSFQGAGTEAFF.

CDR3: CASSAQLPRTDTQYF. The CDR3 nucleotides are TGTGCCAGCAGTGCCCAGTTACCCCGCACAGATACGCAGTATTTT. The rearrangement links TRBV12-3 or TRBV12-4 to TRBJ2-3; no firm D call. The CDR3 has 15 amino acids. Trimming stripped 5 bases from V and 1 base from J, with 13 bases between.

This clonotype has just a few counts. The genes are TRBV20-1 and TRBJ2-3; D gene uncertain. V gave up 6 bases and J gave up 2 bases, with 18 bases separating them. Germline assignment: CDR1 DFQATT and CDR2 SNEGSKA (reference sequence). This CDR3 comprises 15 residues. The CDR3 nucleotides read TGCAGTGCCCAGCCGACCCCTAGTTACACAGATACGCAGTATTTT. Encoded protein: CSAQPTPSYTDTQYF.

In this sample, this clonotype turned up a few times. The chain recombines TRBV6-5 with TRBJ1-2, with 9 bases fitting TRBD1. Per the germline V gene, CDR1 is MNHEY and CDR2 is SVGAGI. V gave up 2 bases and J gave up 4 bases; unmatched junction bases: 5. This CDR3 comprises 15 residues. The CDR3 sequence is CASSYAMGQGYGYTF. The CDR3 DNA reads as TGTGCCAGCAGTTACGCAATGGGACAGGGCTATGGCTACACCTTC.

This clonotype was detected ten times or more. This chain joins TRBV12-3 or TRBV12-4 and TRBJ2-6; no clear D gene. V was shortened by 7 bases and J by 1 base, with 8 bases between the two germline ends. The CDR3 covers 14 residues. In DNA form, the CDR3 reads TGTGCCAGCAATCTTAGGTCTGGGGCCAACGTCCTGACTTTC. Translation gives CASNLRSGANVLTF.

The chain recombines TRBV4-3 with TRBJ1-4, with D possibly matching TRBD1 (6 bases). Between the trimmed V and J ends, which lost 3 bases and 5 bases, there was a span of 13 bases. The germline CDR1 and CDR2 sequences are LGHNA and YSLEER. There are 15 residues in the CDR3. CDR3 sequence: CASSQADRRNEKLFF. CDR3 DNA: TGCGCCAGCAGCCAGGCCGACAGGCGGAATGAAAAACTGTTTTTT.

V gene TRBV4-1 combines with J gene TRBJ2-3; D is perhaps TRBD1 (5 bases). Germline-derived CDR1 and CDR2 are MGHRA and YSYEKL. The CDR3 has 13 residues. V lost 3 bases to trimming and J lost 6 bases, with 10 bases between them. This chain's CDR3 is CASSQVNRDTQYF. The CDR3 DNA reads as TGCGCCAGCAGCCAGGTCAACAGGGATACGCAGTATTTT.

The rearrangement uses TRBV20-1 and TRBJ1-2; TRBD1 agrees at 7 bases. The CDR3 loop spans 14 amino acids. V was clipped by 6 bases and J by 2 bases; unmatched bases: 9. CDR1 DFQATT and CDR2 SNEGSKA come from the germline V gene (reference sequence). The CDR3 region has the DNA TGCAGTGCCCCCCAAACGGGACAGAACTATGGCTACACCTTC. Protein product: CSAPQTGQNYGYTF.

This clonotype was found many times. The gene calls are TRBV29-1 and TRBJ1-1; a weak D match, TRBD1 (6 bases). The V end lost 7 bases, the J end lost 6 bases, and 15 bases lay between the germline ends. Germline CDR1 and CDR2: SQVTM and ANQGSEA. The CDR3 consists of 12 residues. CDR3 protein: CSGDRGASEAFF. The CDR3 nucleotides read TGCAGCGGAGACCGGGGGGCCTCTGAAGCTTTCTTT.

The chain has TRBV4-3 and TRBJ2-7; 8 bases map to TRBD2. V shed 3 bases, J shed 2 bases, and the junction held 9 bases outside the gene matches. Germline-derived CDR1 and CDR2 are LGHNA and YSLEER. The CDR3 is 16 amino acids. CDR3 nucleotide sequence: TGCGCCAGCAGCCAGGAACCGGGACTAGTGACCTACGAGCAGTACTTC. Translation gives CASSQEPGLVTYEQYF.

In this sample, this clonotype turned up a few times. V and J are TRBV29-1 and TRBJ2-5, with 14 bases aligning to TRBD2. V trimming: 4 bases; J trimming: 3 bases; junction bases outside the gene matches: 10. Germline V gene data show CDR1 as SQVTM and CDR2 as ANQGSEA. The CDR3 totals 17 residues. The CDR3 sequence is CSVAGTSGSGRKETQYF. CDR3 DNA: TGCAGCGTTGCCGGGACTAGCGGGAGCGGTAGGAAAGAGACCCAGTACTTC.

The table lists this clonotype with a few counts. The chain couples TRBV12-5 to TRBJ2-7, with 10 bases that match TRBD2. The CDR3 is made up of 15 amino acids. Germline V gene lookup returns CDR1 LGHNT and CDR2 FRNRAP. The trim removed 0 bases at V and 3 bases at J, leaving 2 bases unmatched. In DNA form, the CDR3 reads TGTGCTAGTGGTTTGGTAAGCGGGAGGGACTACGAGCAGTACTTC. This translates into CASGLVSGRDYEQYF.

The chain couples TRBV7-2 to TRBJ2-3, with D unresolved. Germline loops: CDR1 SGHTA, CDR2 FQGNSA. The CDR3 loop spans 14 amino acids. Trimming took off 2 bases at V and 4 bases at J, with 10 bases between the two ends. The CDR3: CASSLIAVSDTQYF. CDR3 nucleotides: TGTGCCAGCAGCTTAATTGCGGTGTCAGATACGCAGTATTTT.

V and J are TRBV12-3 or TRBV12-4 and TRBJ2-1; TRBD2 agrees at 8 bases. There are 17 residues in the CDR3. V was pared by 4 bases and J by 2 bases, with 10 bases of the junction left unmatched. CDR3 sequence: CASSSSRSGRAYNEQFF. CDR3 nucleotides: TGTGCCAGCAGTTCCTCTCGGAGCGGGAGAGCCTACAATGAGCAGTTCTTC.

This clonotype was counted between two and nine times. This sequence joins TRBV29-1 and TRBJ2-5; 8 bases fit TRBD2. Germline loops: CDR1 SQVTM, CDR2 ANQGSEA. With 6 bases clipped from V and 5 bases from J, the junction kept 8 bases outside the gene matches. The length of the CDR3 is 13 residues. CDR3 nucleotide sequence: TGCAGCGTCGGATCTAGCGGGCGGGAGACCCAGTACTTC. Translation gives CSVGSSGRETQYF.

In DNA form, the CDR3 reads TGTGCCAGCACCACCGGGACTAGCGGACATACGCAGTATTTT. Translated, it gives CASTTGTSGHTQYF. The chain is built from TRBV6-2 or TRBV6-3 and TRBJ2-3; 11 bases align to TRBD2. This CDR3 is built from 14 residues. Germline lookup yields CDR1 MNHEY and CDR2 SVGEGT. Trimming removed 7 bases from V and 7 bases from J; junction bases left unmatched: 7.

This chain uses TRBV12-3 or TRBV12-4 with TRBJ1-2; D gene unclear. CDR3 size: 12 residues. V lost 2 bases and J lost 7, with 8 bases in between. The CDR3 loop reads CASSLYLSGYTF. As DNA, the CDR3 is TGTGCCAGCAGTTTATATCTCTCTGGCTACACCTTC.